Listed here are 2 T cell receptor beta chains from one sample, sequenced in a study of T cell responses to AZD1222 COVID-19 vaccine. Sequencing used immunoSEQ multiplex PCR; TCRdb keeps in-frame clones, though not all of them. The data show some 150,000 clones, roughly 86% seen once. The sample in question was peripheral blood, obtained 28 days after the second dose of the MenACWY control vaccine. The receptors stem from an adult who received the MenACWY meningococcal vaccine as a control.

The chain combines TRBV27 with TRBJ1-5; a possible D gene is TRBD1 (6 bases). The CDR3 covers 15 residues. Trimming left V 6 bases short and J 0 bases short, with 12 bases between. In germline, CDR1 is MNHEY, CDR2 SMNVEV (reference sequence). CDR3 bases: TGTGCCAGCAGCCCGGGACACCCTAGCAATCAGCCCCAGCATTTT. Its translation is CASSPGHPSNQPQHF.

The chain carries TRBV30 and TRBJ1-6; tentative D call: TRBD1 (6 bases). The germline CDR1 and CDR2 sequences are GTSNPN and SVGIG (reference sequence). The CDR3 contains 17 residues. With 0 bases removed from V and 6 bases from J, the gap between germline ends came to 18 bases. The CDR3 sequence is CAWSVNGQGIRNSPLHF. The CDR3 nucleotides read TGTGCCTGGAGTGTGAATGGCCAGGGGATCCGTAATTCACCCCTCCACTTT.